This is a list of T cell receptor beta chains from one sample in a study of blood T cell repertoires in COVID-19. The assay was immunoSEQ multiplex PCR, and TCRdb's table has in-frame clones only and misses some. The table shows tens of thousands of clones, with 79% occurring only once. The sequenced material came from peripheral blood. The receptors shown here come from a human donor in a cohort sampled during active COVID-19. Each CDR3 is given with its conserved first and last residue. Each record gives: V gene, J gene, CDR3 protein.

V gene: TRBV27; J gene: TRBJ1-1; CDR3 protein: CASSMDRGGVYGTEAFF
V gene: TRBV7-6; J gene: TRBJ1-1; CDR3 protein: CASSPGGRGPNTEAFF
V gene: TRBV14; J gene: TRBJ2-7; CDR3 protein: CASSRDSGRYGEQYF
V gene: TRBV6-2/TRBV6-3; J gene: TRBJ1-3; CDR3 protein: CASSYSTGRLNTIYF
V gene: TRBV2; J gene: TRBJ1-5; CDR3 protein: CASSEWGGQGQPQHF
V gene: TRBV7-8; J gene: TRBJ2-2; CDR3 protein: CASSFARDRVTGELFF
V gene: TRBV7-9; J gene: TRBJ2-5; CDR3 protein: CASSLTQGGETQYF
V gene: TRBV4-1; J gene: TRBJ2-3; CDR3 protein: CASSHGGLLEVNTQYF
V gene: TRBV4-2; J gene: TRBJ1-5; CDR3 protein: CASSAGQNSNQPQHF
V gene: TRBV19; J gene: TRBJ1-2; CDR3 protein: CASKRGYGYTF
V gene: TRBV4-3; J gene: TRBJ2-7; CDR3 protein: CASSQEGYYEQYF
V gene: TRBV3-1/TRBV3-2; J gene: TRBJ2-1; CDR3 protein: CASSHPSGQEDYNEQFF
V gene: TRBV6-5; J gene: TRBJ1-1; CDR3 protein: CAIQTGRTEAFF
V gene: TRBV25-1; J gene: TRBJ2-7; CDR3 protein: CASSESNSLVTYEQYF
V gene: TRBV24-1; J gene: TRBJ2-7; CDR3 protein: CATSGRDYEQYF
V gene: TRBV6-6; J gene: TRBJ1-6; CDR3 protein: CASSQPGQGTYNSPLHF
V gene: TRBV3-1/TRBV3-2; J gene: TRBJ2-7; CDR3 protein: CASSLTLIGNEQYF
V gene: TRBV2; J gene: TRBJ2-5; CDR3 protein: CASSEGTGTETQYF
V gene: TRBV15; J gene: TRBJ2-7; CDR3 protein: CATSRGGTAYEQYF
V gene: TRBV7-2; J gene: TRBJ2-1; CDR3 protein: CASSLSPTSGGNNEQFF
V gene: TRBV10-3; J gene: TRBJ2-3; CDR3 protein: CAISDRESTDTQYF
V gene: TRBV11-3; J gene: TRBJ2-1; CDR3 protein: CASSLGTSGTGEQFF
V gene: TRBV27; J gene: TRBJ2-7; CDR3 protein: CASSSLLGWSYEQYF
V gene: TRBV7-9; J gene: TRBJ1-6; CDR3 protein: CASSPQRGSPLHF
V gene: TRBV12-5; J gene: TRBJ1-3; CDR3 protein: CASGLGLPSSGNTIYF
V gene: TRBV19; J gene: TRBJ1-5; CDR3 protein: CASSDPGQGAYQPQHF
V gene: TRBV9; J gene: TRBJ2-7; CDR3 protein: CASSVAPSGGEQYF
V gene: TRBV5-1; J gene: TRBJ2-7; CDR3 protein: CASSPGLAGYEQYF
V gene: TRBV6-5; J gene: TRBJ1-1; CDR3 protein: CASSRGGNTEAFF
V gene: TRBV28; J gene: TRBJ1-5; CDR3 protein: CASIRGRVVQPQHF
V gene: TRBV15; J gene: TRBJ1-5; CDR3 protein: CATKPGRGGGQPQHF
V gene: TRBV4-1; J gene: TRBJ2-5; CDR3 protein: CASSPPGTGGAPTQYF
V gene: TRBV11-3; J gene: TRBJ2-3; CDR3 protein: CASSLVGSSSTDTQYF
V gene: TRBV11-2; J gene: TRBJ2-1; CDR3 protein: CASSLEALVGGYYNEQFF
V gene: TRBV14; J gene: TRBJ2-1; CDR3 protein: CASSQSWIGTGISYNEQFF
V gene: TRBV4-1; J gene: TRBJ1-5; CDR3 protein: CASSQEGGGGNQPQHF
V gene: TRBV4-3; J gene: TRBJ2-5; CDR3 protein: CASSQALAETQYF
V gene: TRBV20-1; J gene: TRBJ1-1; CDR3 protein: CSATRNTEAFF
V gene: TRBV20-1; J gene: TRBJ2-1; CDR3 protein: CSASGLAFEQFF
V gene: TRBV13; J gene: TRBJ1-2; CDR3 protein: CASSPIGQGGNYGYTF
V gene: TRBV28; J gene: TRBJ2-3; CDR3 protein: CASSLGSGKILDTQYF
V gene: TRBV7-8; J gene: TRBJ2-7; CDR3 protein: CASSSDRGEQYF
V gene: TRBV23-1; J gene: TRBJ1-1; CDR3 protein: CASSQSEENTEAFF
V gene: TRBV27; J gene: TRBJ2-4; CDR3 protein: CASSLSRGGRNIQYF
V gene: TRBV7-9; J gene: TRBJ2-2; CDR3 protein: CASSLGGTSGDQGELFF
V gene: TRBV18; J gene: TRBJ1-4; CDR3 protein: CASSQYRTNEKLFF
V gene: TRBV6-5; J gene: TRBJ1-6; CDR3 protein: CASTRDRGSGSPLHF